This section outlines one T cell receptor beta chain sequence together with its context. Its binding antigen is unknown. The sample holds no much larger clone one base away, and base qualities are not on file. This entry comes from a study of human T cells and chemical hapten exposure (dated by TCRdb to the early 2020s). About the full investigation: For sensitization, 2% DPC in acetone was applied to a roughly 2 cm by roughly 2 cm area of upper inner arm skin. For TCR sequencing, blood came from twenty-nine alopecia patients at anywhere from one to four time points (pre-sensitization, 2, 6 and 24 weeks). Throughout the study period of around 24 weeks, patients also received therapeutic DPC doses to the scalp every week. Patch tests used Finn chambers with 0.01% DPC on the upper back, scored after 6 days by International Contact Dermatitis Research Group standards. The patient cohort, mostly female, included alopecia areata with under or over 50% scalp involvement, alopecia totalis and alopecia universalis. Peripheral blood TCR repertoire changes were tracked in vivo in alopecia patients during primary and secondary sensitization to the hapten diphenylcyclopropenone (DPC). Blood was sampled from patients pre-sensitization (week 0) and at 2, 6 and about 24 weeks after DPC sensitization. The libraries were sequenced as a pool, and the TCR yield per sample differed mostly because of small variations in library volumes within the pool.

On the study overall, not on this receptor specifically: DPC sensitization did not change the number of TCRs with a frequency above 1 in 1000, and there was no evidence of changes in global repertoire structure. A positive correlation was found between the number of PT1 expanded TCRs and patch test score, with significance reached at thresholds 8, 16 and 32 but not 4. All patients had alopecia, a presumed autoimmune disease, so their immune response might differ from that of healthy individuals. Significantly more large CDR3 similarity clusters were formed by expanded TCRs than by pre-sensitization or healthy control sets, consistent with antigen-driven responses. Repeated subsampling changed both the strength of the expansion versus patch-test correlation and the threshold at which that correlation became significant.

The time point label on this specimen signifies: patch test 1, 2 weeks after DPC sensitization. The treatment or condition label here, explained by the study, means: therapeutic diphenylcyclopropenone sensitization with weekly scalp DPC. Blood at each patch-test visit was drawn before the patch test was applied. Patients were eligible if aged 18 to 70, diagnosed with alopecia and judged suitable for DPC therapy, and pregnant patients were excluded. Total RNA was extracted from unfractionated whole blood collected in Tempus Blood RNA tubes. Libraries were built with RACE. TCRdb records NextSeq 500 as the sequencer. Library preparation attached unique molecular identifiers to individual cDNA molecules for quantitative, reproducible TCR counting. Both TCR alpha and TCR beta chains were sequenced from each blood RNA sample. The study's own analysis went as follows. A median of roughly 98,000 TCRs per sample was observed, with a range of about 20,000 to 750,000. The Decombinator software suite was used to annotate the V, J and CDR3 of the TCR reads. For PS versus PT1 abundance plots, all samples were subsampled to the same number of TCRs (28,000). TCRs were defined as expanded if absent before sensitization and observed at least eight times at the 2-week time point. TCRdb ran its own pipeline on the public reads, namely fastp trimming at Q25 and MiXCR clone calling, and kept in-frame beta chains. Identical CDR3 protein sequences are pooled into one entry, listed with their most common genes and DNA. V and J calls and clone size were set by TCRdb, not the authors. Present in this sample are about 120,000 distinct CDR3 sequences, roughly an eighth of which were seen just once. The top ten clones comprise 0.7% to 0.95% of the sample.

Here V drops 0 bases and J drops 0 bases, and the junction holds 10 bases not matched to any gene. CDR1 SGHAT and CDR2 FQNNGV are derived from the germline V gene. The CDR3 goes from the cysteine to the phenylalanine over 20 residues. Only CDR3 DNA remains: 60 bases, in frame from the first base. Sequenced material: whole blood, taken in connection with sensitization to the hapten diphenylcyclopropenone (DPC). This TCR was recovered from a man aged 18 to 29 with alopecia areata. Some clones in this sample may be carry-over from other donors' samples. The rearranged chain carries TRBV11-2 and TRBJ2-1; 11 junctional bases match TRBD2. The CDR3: CASSLDTRVLAGDSYNEQFF. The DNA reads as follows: TGTGCCAGCAGCTTAGATACCAGGGTACTAGCGGGGGACTCCTACAATGAGCAGTTCTTC.